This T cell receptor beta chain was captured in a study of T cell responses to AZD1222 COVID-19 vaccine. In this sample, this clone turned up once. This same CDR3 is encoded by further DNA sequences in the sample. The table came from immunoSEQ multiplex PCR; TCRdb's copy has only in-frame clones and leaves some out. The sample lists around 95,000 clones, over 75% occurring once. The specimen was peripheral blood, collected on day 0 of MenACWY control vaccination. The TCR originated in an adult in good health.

CDR3 DNA: TGTGCCAGCTCACCATCCCGGGATCAGCCCCAGCATTTT. It is translated as CASSPSRDQPQHF. The rearrangement uses TRBV18 and TRBJ1-5; D is undetermined. This CDR3 comprises 13 residues. Germline V lookup: CDR1 KGHSH, CDR2 LQKENI. V was trimmed by 2 bases and J by 5 bases, leaving 7 bases between them.